The subject of this entry is one T cell receptor (beta chain). Germline-derived CDR1 and CDR2 are WNHNN and SYGVQD (reference sequence). Trimming stripped 5 bases from V and 4 bases from J, with 11 bases between. The CDR3 consists of 14 residues. This entry belongs to a study of blood T cell repertoires in COVID-19. As for the study in general: COVID-19 samples from acute and convalescent phases originated in the United States, Italy and Spain. The analysed material was cDNA or gDNA that came from T cells, B-cell-depleted T cells, or PBMCs.

Profiling relied on immunoSEQ multiplex PCR, and the TCRdb table lists in-frame clones only, not all of them. The sample has 200,000 to 250,000 clones, 86% seen once; the top ten hold roughly 10%. One Seattle source followed patients from active infection through their disease course. The V call is TRBV10-1, the J call TRBJ2-2, with no clear D. This TCR was recovered from a woman between 45 and 60 years old with COVID-19, enrolled during active disease. Sequenced input: peripheral blood. CDR3 sequence (DNA): TGCGCCAGCAGTTATTCCGGTTCCACCGGGGAGCTGTTTTTT. Translation: CASSYSGSTGELFF.